A selection of T cell receptor beta chains follows, all from one sample in a study of T-cell reconstitution after alpha-beta-depleted transplantation in children. Each CDR3 protein gets one entry after TCRdb re-called the PCR reads with MiXCR. The repertoire has 500,000 to 600,000 distinct CDR3 sequences, around a third of them found once; the top ten carry under 3%. Sequenced material: PBMCs from the stem cell graft donor, taken from the stem cell graft. These receptor sequences come from a human donor who donated a stem cell graft to a child with aplastic anemia. The CDR3 runs from the conserved cysteine through the conserved F or W. A D gene is named only where the DNA matches it firmly. A clone size is listed for some rows: how often the clone was seen (once, few, many), or a class if it is expanded.

cdr3_nt cdr3_aa clone_size j_call v_call d_call
TGCGCCAGCAGCGAAATCCGGACTAGCGGGGGGTACAATGAGCAGTTCTTC CASSEIRTSGGYNEQFF - TRBJ2-1 TRBV5-1 TRBD2
TGTGCCAGCAGGCCGAACGGGATGACCGATGAAGCTTTCTTT CASRPNGMTDEAFF - TRBJ1-1 TRBV9 -
TGTGCCAGCTCACCACGGGAAGGCAATCAGCCCCAGCATTTT CASSPREGNQPQHF - TRBJ1-5 TRBV18 -
TGCGCCAGCAGCCAAGTTCTAGCGGGAGCGGGAGATACGCAGTATTTT CASSQVLAGAGDTQYF - TRBJ2-3 TRBV4-1 TRBD2
TGCGCCAGCAGTGAACTAGCGGGAGTTGAGCAGTTCTTC CASSELAGVEQFF - TRBJ2-1 TRBV10-2 TRBD2
TGCAGCGTTGAGGACAGGGTAAATGAGCAGTTCTTC CSVEDRVNEQFF few TRBJ2-1 TRBV29-1 TRBD1
TGTGCCAGCAGTTCCCCAACTAGCGGGAGGGCCGGGTATGAGTTCTTC CASSSPTSGRAGYEFF - TRBJ2-1 TRBV27 TRBD2
TGCAGTGCTACTCGGGACACTAGCAATCAGCCCCAGCATTTT CSATRDTSNQPQHF - TRBJ1-5 TRBV20-1 -
TGCAGCACACTTCTTCAGGGAACTCCACTGCGGGGGACCCAGTACTTC CSTLLQGTPLRGTQYF once TRBJ2-5 TRBV20-1 -
TGTGCCAGCAGTCGAACCGGACTAGCGGGAAGAACAGATACGCAGTATTTT CASSRTGLAGRTDTQYF - TRBJ2-3 TRBV12-3/TRBV12-4 TRBD2
TGCAGTGCTAGAGACTCCGCAGGCAGGGCGGAAGCTTTCTTT CSARDSAGRAEAFF few TRBJ1-1 TRBV20-1 -
TGCAGCGTCATAAACACCGGGGAGCTGTTTTTT CSVINTGELFF - TRBJ2-2 TRBV29-1 -
TGTGCCAGCAGCCCTTCGCGGCAGATTACTAACTATGGCTACACCTTC CASSPSRQITNYGYTF - TRBJ1-2 TRBV7-9 -
TGTGCCTGGAGTGTAGGGAGCTCTGGAAACACCATATATTTT CAWSVGSSGNTIYF - TRBJ1-3 TRBV30 -
TGTGCCAGCAGCCGGACAGGGTTTAACAATGAGCAGTTCTTC CASSRTGFNNEQFF - TRBJ2-1 TRBV7-8 TRBD1
TGCAGTGCTAGAGAAGCGGGAGTGATCCCCGGGGAGCTGTTTTTT CSAREAGVIPGELFF - TRBJ2-2 TRBV20-1 TRBD2
TGTGCCAGCAGCCGAGAAAAGACTAGCGGGGTCGATACGCAGTATTTT CASSREKTSGVDTQYF - TRBJ2-3 TRBV7-2 TRBD2
TGCAGTGCCGGGACTAGTTTTGGTGAGCAGTTCTTC CSAGTSFGEQFF - TRBJ2-1 TRBV20-1 TRBD2
TGTGCCAGCAGCTTGAAGGGACAGGGGGCGTCCAAAAACATTCAGTACTTC CASSLKGQGASKNIQYF - TRBJ2-4 TRBV5-8 TRBD1
TGCAGTGCTAGCTCCGGGCAGGGTTCTTGGGGCACTGAAGCTTTCTTT CSASSGQGSWGTEAFF few TRBJ1-1 TRBV20-1 -
TGTGCCACTCAGCGGAAAGTATCCTACAATGAGCAGTTCTTC CATQRKVSYNEQFF few TRBJ2-1 TRBV7-9 -
TGCAGTGCTTGGACATCCGAGGGGGACGAGCAGTACTTC CSAWTSEGDEQYF few TRBJ2-7 TRBV20-1 -